The 17 T cell receptor beta chains in this list originate from one sample, sequenced in a study of OX40 agonist ivuxolimab in advanced cancers. The library was prepared using the immunoSEQ multiplex PCR assay. TCRdb limited this immuneACCESS table to in-frame rearrangements with V and J called. A share of clones is missing; checked studies link under half to unresolved V genes, and the rest is unexplained. For this sample there are approximately 89,000 clones; around 85% appear just once. Approximately 0.5% of the sample goes to the ten largest clones. Source: CD4+ or CD8+ T cells sorted from blood, taken in a trial of the OX40 agonist ivuxolimab. Every receptor here comes from an adult with an advanced solid tumor such as melanoma, head and neck, liver or kidney cancer.

The chain couples TRBV11-2 to TRBJ2-7, with a possible D match to TRBD1 (6 bases). From germline, CDR1 is SGHAT and CDR2 FQNNGV. Trimming left V 5 bases short and J 13 bases short, with 15 bases between. The CDR3 consists of 11 residues. The CDR3 DNA follows: TGTGCCAGCAGCAGGGACATACGGCAATACTTC. Protein product: CASSRDIRQYF.

This chain uses TRBV5-1 with TRBJ2-5; possible D gene TRBD2, 7 bases. The germline V and J ends were trimmed by 9 bases and 1 base, with 22 bases remaining between them. The germline gives CDR1 SGHRS, CDR2 YFSETQ. CDR3 length: 16 residues. CDR3: CATRGLVGATQETQYF. The CDR3 DNA is TGCGCCACCCGCGGACTAGTGGGGGCCACCCAAGAGACCCAGTACTTC.

The J gene is TRBJ2-1, the V gene TRBV5-4; D call uncertain. Germline CDR1 SGHNT, CDR2 YYREEE (reference sequence). The CDR3 contains 16 residues. Trimming removed 6 bases at V and 3 bases at J, with 19 bases between. The CDR3 sequence is CASTSPEGRIYNEQFF. For the CDR3, the DNA is TGTGCCAGCACCTCCCCGGAAGGTAGAATCTACAATGAGCAGTTCTTC.

The chain uses TRBV19 and TRBJ1-5, with TRBD1 identical over 10 bases. This CDR3 has 15 residues. CDR1 and CDR2 (germline): LNHDA, SQIVND (reference sequence). The junction had 9 bases not matched to a gene; V was cut back by 6 bases and J by 7 bases. Written as DNA, the CDR3 is TGTGCCAGTAGATCGACAGGGGGCTGGGAGCAGCCCCAGCATTTT. The encoded protein is CASRSTGGWEQPQHF.

This clone was counted only a few times. This chain joins TRBV7-6 and TRBJ2-5; either TRBD1 or TRBD2 may supply D (5 bases each). The CDR3 length is 15 residues. Germline assignment: CDR1 SGHVS and CDR2 FNYEAQ. Trimming shortened V by 1 base and J by 2 bases, and 11 bases separated the two germline ends. DNA of the CDR3: TGTGCCAGCAGCTTAGGGGGACGGCTACAAGAGACCCAGTACTTC. Protein product: CASSLGGRLQETQYF.

A word on this clone: A read error may produce the germline difference seen at one junction end. Other DNA sequences of this sample code for an identical CDR3. This chain connects TRBV7-2 to TRBJ2-7; D unresolved. The CDR3 has 13 amino acids. CDR1 is SGHTA and CDR2 is FQGNSA in the germline V gene. The CDR3 DNA follows: TGTGCCAGCAGTGCCGACTCCTCCTACGAACAGTACTTC. As protein: CASSADSSYEQYF.

The V call is TRBV2, the J call TRBJ2-2; no reliable D call. The CDR3 contains 14 residues. V was clipped by 5 bases and J by 4 bases, with 11 bases between them. Germline-derived CDR1 and CDR2 are SNHLY and FYNNEI. The CDR3 DNA follows: TGTGCCAGCAGTCCCGGGCTCCGCACCGGGGAGCTGTTTTTT. This sequence encodes CASSPGLRTGELFF.

The chain links TRBV6-6 to TRBJ1-2; no firm D call. The germline gives CDR1 MNHNY, CDR2 SVGAGI (reference sequence). The germline V and J ends were trimmed by 5 bases and 7 bases, with 17 bases remaining between them. This CDR3 region has 14 residues. CDR3 residues: CASSKVERKSGYTF. CDR3 sequence (DNA): TGTGCCAGCAGTAAGGTCGAGAGGAAGAGTGGCTACACCTTC.

The chain is built from TRBV11-2 and TRBJ2-1, with a weak D call TRBD1 (6 bases). Trimming took 5 bases from V and 4 from J, leaving 12 bases between them. The germline CDR1 and CDR2 sequences are SGHAT and FQNNGV. The length of the CDR3 is 14 residues. The CDR3 DNA reads TGTGCCAGCAGCCGTTACAGGGATTACAATGAGCAGTTCTTC. As protein: CASSRYRDYNEQFF.

V and J are TRBV19 and TRBJ2-3; 7 bases line up with TRBD2. The CDR3 is 13 residues long. V gave up 7 bases and J gave up 5 bases; unmatched junction bases: 6. Germline CDR1 is LNHDA and CDR2 is SQIVND (reference sequence). This CDR3 is CASTRPGGDTQYF. CDR3 sequence (DNA): TGTGCCAGTACCCGCCCGGGAGGAGATACGCAGTATTTT. Full variable domain (rest looked up from reference TRBV19 and TRBJ2-3): DGGITQSPKYLFRKEGQNVTLSCEQNLNHDAMYWYRQDPGQGLRLIYYSQIVNDFQKGDIAEGYSVSREKKESFPLTVTSAQKNPTAFYLCASTRPGGDTQYFGPGTRLTVL.

The chain joins TRBV11-3 to TRBJ2-2; 10 bases match TRBD2. The CDR3 length is 19 residues. Germline V gives CDR1 SGHNT, CDR2 YENEEA. Germline trimming cut 3 bases from V and 2 bases from J; bases unmatched to any gene: 12. CDR3 sequence: CASSFLLAGARGNTGELFF. CDR3 sequence (DNA): TGTGCCAGCAGCTTTCTGCTAGCGGGGGCCCGTGGAAACACCGGGGAGCTGTTTTTT.

The chain joins TRBV7-2 to TRBJ2-3; D call uncertain. This CDR3 has 12 residues. Germline assignment: CDR1 SGHTA and CDR2 FQGNSA. V was shortened by 3 bases and J by 0 bases, with 1 base between the two germline ends. CDR3 in amino acids: CASSFSTDTQYF. The CDR3 DNA follows: TGTGCCAGCAGCTTTAGCACAGATACGCAGTATTTT.

This chain links TRBV7-9 with TRBJ2-3, with no clear D. The V gene lost 4 bases and the J gene lost 5 bases, with 13 bases spanning the gap. Germline CDR1 and CDR2: SEHNR and FQNEAQ (reference sequence). CDR3 length equals 14 residues. Here the CDR3 DNA reads TGTGCCAGCAGCTCCGGACGGATGGGAGATACGCAGTATTTT. This encodes CASSSGRMGDTQYF.

V and J are TRBV6-5 and TRBJ2-2, with D unresolved. Germline V gives CDR1 MNHEY, CDR2 SVGAGI. The ends were cut back, 7 bases at V and 4 bases at J, with 7 bases in the middle. The CDR3 has 12 amino acids. The CDR3 loop is CASTGPTGELFF. CDR3 sequence (DNA): TGTGCCAGCACCGGCCCCACCGGGGAGCTGTTTTTT.

The CDR3 region is CASSLEETGPGGYTF. Here the CDR3 DNA reads TGTGCCAGCAGCTTAGAAGAGACAGGGCCGGGAGGCTACACCTTC. The V gene is TRBV7-9, the J gene TRBJ1-2; 7 bases line up with TRBD1. The CDR3 length is 15 residues. CDR1 SEHNR and CDR2 FQNEAQ come from the germline V gene (reference sequence). Germline trimming cut 1 base from V and 8 bases from J; bases unmatched to any gene: 10.

The chain has TRBV28 and TRBJ2-5, with a tentative D call TRBD2 (6 bases). The CDR3 runs 15 residues. With 7 bases removed from V and 8 bases from J, the gap between germline ends came to 23 bases. Germline V gene lookup returns CDR1 MDHEN and CDR2 SYDVKM. In DNA form, the CDR3 reads TGTGCCAGCAAGTCGGGGACTGTGGGAGGATATACCCAGTACTTC. This encodes CASKSGTVGGYTQYF.

This clone has only a few counts. The CDR3 loop reads CASSQDWETNQPQHF. CDR3 bases: TGTGCCAGCAGCCAAGATTGGGAGACCAATCAGCCCCAGCATTTT. The V and J genes are TRBV4-2 and TRBJ1-5; D unresolved. The germline V gene has CDR1 LGHNA and CDR2 YNFKEQ. The CDR3 covers 15 residues. V lost 0 bases and J 3 bases, leaving 9 bases between the germline ends.